This TCR beta chain was sequenced during a study of blood T cell repertoires in COVID-19. Overall study context: There were acute and convalescent COVID-19 samples, and they came from the United States, Italy and Spain. T cells, B-cell-depleted T cells, or PBMCs supplied cDNA or gDNA.

In the source study's methods: Counts of nucleated cells, estimated from reference gene primer amplification, were obtained. Produced via immunoSEQ multiplex PCR; TCRdb's table is partial and in-frame only. The V and J calls and the clone size are those of that table, but D and trimming were determined from the DNA. In the table there are almost 50,000 clones, 79% of which are singletons. Sequencing was done on a sample of peripheral blood. The sequence derives from a man aged 65 to 85 with acute or convalescent COVID-19.

The CDR3 loop is CASSPTPTSSQPQHF. In DNA, the CDR3 is TGTGCCAGCAGCCCTACCCCCACTAGTAGTCAGCCCCAGCATTTT. The gene calls are TRBV5-5 and TRBJ1-5; D gene ambiguous. This CDR3 is 15 amino acids long. The ends were cut back, 4 bases at V and 6 bases at J, with 17 bases in the middle. Germline CDR1 is SGHKS and CDR2 is YYEKEE (reference sequence).